The entry that follows covers one TCR beta chain sequence. Repertoires were generated with immunoSEQ multiplex PCR, while TCRdb's copy carries only in-frame clones and drops some. Of about 78,000 clones listed, more than 70% were seen once; the top ten hold roughly 19%. The data belong to a study of identifying expanded T cells in peripheral blood. Germline trimming cut 4 bases from V and 3 bases from J; bases unmatched to any gene: 12. This CDR3 comprises 17 residues. Germline CDR1 reads KGHSH; CDR2 reads LQKENI. The sequenced sample consisted of blood. The chain carries TRBV18 and TRBJ1-2, with 9 bases identical to TRBD1. The receptor comes from a person aged 18 to 70 in good health. The CDR3 region is CASSLLGQGIEDYGYTF. CDR3 nucleotide sequence: TGTGCCAGCTCACTCCTCGGACAGGGGATCGAGGACTATGGCTACACCTTC.